This T cell receptor beta chain came from a study of shared clonotypes between healthy human individuals. Execution of the assay was at deep level. Sequencing was performed with immunoSEQ multiplex PCR; in TCRdb, only in-frame clones are kept and a portion is missing. The data show 640,000 or so clones, less than 80% seen once. CDR3 length: 11 residues. Trimming took 1 base from V and 12 from J, leaving 10 bases between them. Germline V gene data show CDR1 as DFQATT and CDR2 as SNEGSKA (reference sequence). The chain carries TRBV20-1 and TRBJ2-1; D gene ambiguous. The clonotype originates from a woman aged 25-40 years in good health. The specimen sequenced was memory CD4+ T cells sorted from blood. Sample subset: CD45RA-negative fraction. The CDR3 loop is CSARVHEAQFF. CDR3 DNA: TGCAGTGCTAGAGTGCACGAGGCGCAGTTCTTC.